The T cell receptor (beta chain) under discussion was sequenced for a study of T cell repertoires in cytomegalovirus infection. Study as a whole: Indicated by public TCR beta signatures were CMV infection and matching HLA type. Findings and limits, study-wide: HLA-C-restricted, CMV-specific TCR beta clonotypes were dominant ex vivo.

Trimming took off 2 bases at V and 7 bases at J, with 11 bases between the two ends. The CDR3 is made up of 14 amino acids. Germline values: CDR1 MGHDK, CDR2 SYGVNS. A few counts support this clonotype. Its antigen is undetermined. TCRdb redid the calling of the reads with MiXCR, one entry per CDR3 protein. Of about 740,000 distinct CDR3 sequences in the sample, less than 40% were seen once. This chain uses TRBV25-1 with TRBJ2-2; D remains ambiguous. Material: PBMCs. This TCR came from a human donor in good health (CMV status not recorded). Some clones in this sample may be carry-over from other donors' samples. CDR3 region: CASSEIGGGGELFF. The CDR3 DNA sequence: TGTGCCAGCAGTGAAATAGGTGGTGGCGGGGAGCTGTTTTTT.